This T cell receptor (beta chain) was sequenced during a study of blood T cell repertoires in COVID-19. Whole-study context: Acute and convalescent COVID-19 specimens originated in the United States, Italy and Spain. Sample material is recorded as cDNA or gDNA derived from T cells, B-cell-depleted T cells, or PBMCs.

In the original processing: Estimation of nucleated cell counts was performed using reference gene primer amplification. The assay was immunoSEQ multiplex PCR, and TCRdb's table has in-frame clones only and misses some. The V and J calls and clone size are taken from that table; D and trimming were inferred from the DNA. Of under 150,000 clones in the sample, nearly 90% were seen once. The CDR3 sequence is 13 residues long. CDR1 and CDR2 (germline): MGHRA, YSYEKL. Trimming took off 1 base at V and 4 bases at J, with 8 bases between the two ends. This receptor was taken from a woman aged 70-85 years who had recovered from COVID-19. The rearrangement joins TRBV4-1 to TRBJ2-7, with D uncertain. The specimen was peripheral blood. The CDR3 DNA reads TGCGCCAGCAGCCAAGGGTTGGAGTACGAGCAGTACTTC. Translated: CASSQGLEYEQYF.